A selection of T cell receptor beta chains follows, all from one sample in a study of blood T cell repertoires in COVID-19. Clones were sequenced by immunoSEQ multiplex PCR, and TCRdb holds only the in-frame ones, with some missing. The sample shows approximately 390,000 clones, more than 75% of them seen only once. Specimen: PBMCs or T cells enriched from blood (not recorded which). Receptors originate from a woman between 50 and 59 years old who had recovered from COVID-19. The CDR3 runs from the conserved cysteine through the conserved F or W. The order of the fields is V gene, clone size, J gene, D gene, CDR3 DNA, CDR3 protein. The D gene is left open where the match is weak. The listing skips clone size in some rows; elsewhere it reads once, few, many or a size class.

>TRBV27|once|TRBJ1-1|TRBD1
TGTGCCAGCAGCACAACCGGGACAGGGGGTCGGACTGAAGCTTTCTTT
CASSTTGTGGRTEAFF
>TRBV28|NA|TRBJ1-1|TRBD1
TGTGCCAGCAGTTTAGGGACAGGGATAAGCACTGAAGCTTTCTTT
CASSLGTGISTEAFF
>TRBV7-6|NA|TRBJ2-1|TRBD1
TGTGCCAGCAGCTTATGGGAAGGACAGGGCGGCAATGAGCAGTTCTTC
CASSLWEGQGGNEQFF
>TRBV29-1|NA|TRBJ2-5|NA
TGCAGCGTTGATTCCGGGGGAGAGACCCAGTACTTC
CSVDSGGETQYF
>TRBV7-2|NA|TRBJ2-1|TRBD2
TGTGCCAGCAGCTTAGCTCCCAGCGGGGTGTACAATGAGCAGTTCTTC
CASSLAPSGVYNEQFF
>TRBV11-2|NA|TRBJ1-2|TRBD1
TGTGCCAGCAGCTCACTCAGGACAGGACTCAACTATGGCTACACCTTC
CASSSLRTGLNYGYTF
>TRBV7-9|few|TRBJ1-2|NA
TGTGCCAGCAGCTTAGGAGGGCTGCGGTCCCGTGCCTATGGCTACACCTTC
CASSLGGLRSRAYGYTF
>TRBV30|NA|TRBJ1-2|NA
TGTGCCTGGAGTCACCCGGGAGACCGCTTTTATGGCTACACCTTC
CAWSHPGDRFYGYTF
>TRBV11-2|NA|TRBJ2-3|NA
TGTGCCAGCAGCCCACAGGGTGCTGCTAGCACAGATACGCAGTATTTT
CASSPQGAASTDTQYF
>TRBV27|NA|TRBJ2-6|NA
TGTGCCAGCGGACATTGGGGGACAGGGGCCAACGTCCTGACTTTC
CASGHWGTGANVLTF
>TRBV28|NA|TRBJ2-7|TRBD1
TGTGCCAGCCAATCCACGGGACAGCCAAAAGCCTACGAGCAGTACTTC
CASQSTGQPKAYEQYF
>TRBV28|NA|TRBJ2-1|TRBD2
TGTGCCAGCAGTTTAGTTCCAGCGGGGGGAAATGAGCAGTTCTTC
CASSLVPAGGNEQFF
>TRBV7-9|NA|TRBJ1-2|TRBD1
TGTGCCAGCAGCTTAGGGACAGGGGCTGGCTACACCTTC
CASSLGTGAGYTF
>TRBV11-3|NA|TRBJ1-1|NA
TGTGCCAGCAGCTTGGGGGCCAAATTGGGGACTGAAGCTTTCTTT
CASSLGAKLGTEAFF
>TRBV27|NA|TRBJ2-1|TRBD2
TGTGCCAGCAGTCCTGGGACTAGCGGGGTAGAGTCTGTTGAGCAGTTCTTC
CASSPGTSGVESVEQFF
>TRBV28|NA|TRBJ1-5|NA
TGTGCCAGCAGTTTATCAGACAGTCGGGGGGCAAGGTATTTT
CASSLSDSRGARYF
>TRBV18|NA|TRBJ2-7|TRBD1
TGTGCCAGCTCATCAGTCCCGGGACAGGGGGCATCCTACGAGCAGTACTTC
CASSSVPGQGASYEQYF
>TRBV5-1|NA|TRBJ2-3|NA
TGCGCCAGCAGCTTGGCCGGGTCAGATACGCAGTATTTT
CASSLAGSDTQYF
>TRBV12-5|NA|TRBJ2-3|TRBD2
TGTGCTAGTGGCCCCGGACTAGCGGGTGATACGCAGTATTTT
CASGPGLAGDTQYF
>TRBV29-1|NA|TRBJ1-2|TRBD1
TGCAGCTCGACAGGGGGCTCTAATCTAGGCTACACCTTC
CSSTGGSNLGYTF
>TRBV6-5|NA|TRBJ2-1|TRBD1
TGTGCCAGCAGTTACAACAGGGGGGATGAGCAGTTCTTC
CASSYNRGDEQFF
>TRBV19|NA|TRBJ1-2|TRBD1
TGTGCCAGTAGTCGACAGGGGGATGGCTACACCTTC
CASSRQGDGYTF
>TRBV7-2|few|TRBJ1-6|NA
TGTGCCAGCAGCTTAGACACCTTTTCACCCCTCCACTTT
CASSLDTFSPLHF
>TRBV7-2|NA|TRBJ2-1|TRBD2
TGTGCCAGCGGGGGGGGATCCTACAATGAGCAGTTCTTC
CASGGGSYNEQFF
>TRBV29-1|NA|TRBJ1-2|NA
TGCAGCGTTGTTTCCGGCGGGTTTGCTGACTATGGCTACACCTTC
CSVVSGGFADYGYTF
>TRBV29-1|NA|TRBJ1-2|NA
TGCAGCGTTGATAACAGATATGGCTACACCTTC
CSVDNRYGYTF
>TRBV7-3|once|TRBJ1-1|NA
TGTGCCACCCGGAAAACAGCGAACACTGAAGCTTTCTTT
CATRKTANTEAFF
>TRBV18|few|TRBJ1-3|TRBD1
TGTGCCAGCTCACCACTAATCCAGGGGGACTCTGGAAACACCATATATTTT
CASSPLIQGDSGNTIYF
>TRBV30|once|TRBJ1-5|NA
TGTGCCTGGAGTTCATCTAGCAATCAGCCCCAGCATTTT
CAWSSSSNQPQHF
>TRBV4-2|NA|TRBJ1-6|NA
TGTGCCAGCAGCCAAGATCCGGGGATTAATTCACCCCTCCACTTT
CASSQDPGINSPLHF
>TRBV5-1|once|TRBJ1-1|NA
TGCGCCAGCAGCATACTTCCGGGATCTGGAAACACTGAAGCTTTCTTT
CASSILPGSGNTEAFF
>TRBV11-2|once|TRBJ2-3|NA
TGTGCCAGCAGCTCAGACTCAGATACGCAGTATTTT
CASSSDSDTQYF
>TRBV28|NA|TRBJ1-2|NA
TGTGCCAGCAGTGCCGGACGTCGACTAGCTAACTATGGCTACACCTTC
CASSAGRRLANYGYTF
>TRBV4-2|NA|TRBJ2-6|NA
TGTGCCAGCAGCCCTATCCCCCTCTCTGGGGCCAACGTCCTGACTTTC
CASSPIPLSGANVLTF
>TRBV9|NA|TRBJ1-1|NA
TGTGCCAGCAGCGTAACGGGGGGGCACGAAACTGAAGCTTTCTTT
CASSVTGGHETEAFF
>TRBV2|NA|TRBJ1-1|NA
TGTGCCAGCAGTGTAGTCTGGGGCTCGACGACGTGGAACACTGAAGCTTTCTTT
CASSVVWGSTTWNTEAFF
>TRBV10-3|NA|TRBJ2-1|TRBD2
TGTGCCACCCGACTAGCGGGGAACAATGAGCAGTTCTTC
CATRLAGNNEQFF
>TRBV10-3|NA|TRBJ1-1|NA
TGTGCCATCAGTGAGTCGAATGGTGGGCGGGGCACTGAAGCTTTCTTT
CAISESNGGRGTEAFF
>TRBV11-2|NA|TRBJ1-1|NA
TGTGCCAGCAGCTCGGCTGGGCGATGGGGGCCTGGGGACACTGAAGCTTTCTTT
CASSSAGRWGPGDTEAFF
>TRBV28|NA|TRBJ1-2|NA
TGTGCCACCTCGGACAGCGACTATGGCTACACCTTC
CATSDSDYGYTF
>TRBV11-2|NA|TRBJ1-4|NA
TGTGCCAGCAGCTTAGGAGTGCGGGGTTTTGAAAAACTGTTTTTT
CASSLGVRGFEKLFF
>TRBV7-9|once|TRBJ2-1|NA
TGTGCCAGCAGTTCCAACTCCTACAATGAGCAGTTCTTC
CASSSNSYNEQFF
>TRBV19|NA|TRBJ1-4|NA
TGTGCCAGTAGTAACCGACCCGGAGCAACTAATGAAAAACTGTTTTTT
CASSNRPGATNEKLFF
>TRBV7-2|NA|TRBJ2-7|TRBD1
TGTGCCAGCAGCTCCTCCACAGGGGGCGGTTACGAGCAGTACTTC
CASSSSTGGGYEQYF
>TRBV7-2|NA|TRBJ2-7|TRBD1
TGTGCCAGCAGCGTTCGGACAGGGGGCTATACCTCCTACGAGCAGTACTTC
CASSVRTGGYTSYEQYF
>TRBV4-1|NA|TRBJ1-5|TRBD1
TGCGCCAGCAGCCAACAGGGGGCCTACCTCAATCAGCCCCAGCATTTT
CASSQQGAYLNQPQHF
>TRBV12-5|NA|TRBJ1-4|TRBD1
TGTGCTAGTGGTTTGGTACTATACAGGGGGCAAGAAAAACTGTTTTTT
CASGLVLYRGQEKLFF
>TRBV27|NA|TRBJ1-4|NA
TGTGCCAGCAGTCCACGGGACACAGCAACTAATGAAAAACTGTTTTTT
CASSPRDTATNEKLFF
>TRBV19|NA|TRBJ1-2|NA
TGTGCCAGTACCGAGAGTTTGAACTATGGCTACACCTTC
CASTESLNYGYTF
>TRBV18|NA|TRBJ2-3|TRBD1
TGTGCCAGCTCGCTCCGGGACAGAAGCACAGATACGCAGTATTTT
CASSLRDRSTDTQYF
>TRBV21-1|NA|TRBJ2-7|NA
TGTGCCAGCAGCAAAGGCTTAACCCCGCCGGGACAGGGCTACGAGCAGTACTTC
CASSKGLTPPGQGYEQYF
>TRBV29-1|NA|TRBJ1-2|TRBD1
TGCAGCGTTGACCTTGGACAGGGGCGCGGCTACACCTTC
CSVDLGQGRGYTF
>TRBV16|NA|TRBJ1-2|NA
TGTGCCAGCAGCGGCGGACAGTCCTTCACCTTC
CASSGGQSFTF
>TRBV2|NA|TRBJ2-5|NA
TGTGCCAGCAGAAGAGAGGCGGAGGGCCAGTACTTC
CASRREAEGQYF
>TRBV12-3/TRBV12-4|once|TRBJ2-5|NA
TGTGCCAGCAGTTTAGGACTTCGGGAGACCCAGTACTTC
CASSLGLRETQYF